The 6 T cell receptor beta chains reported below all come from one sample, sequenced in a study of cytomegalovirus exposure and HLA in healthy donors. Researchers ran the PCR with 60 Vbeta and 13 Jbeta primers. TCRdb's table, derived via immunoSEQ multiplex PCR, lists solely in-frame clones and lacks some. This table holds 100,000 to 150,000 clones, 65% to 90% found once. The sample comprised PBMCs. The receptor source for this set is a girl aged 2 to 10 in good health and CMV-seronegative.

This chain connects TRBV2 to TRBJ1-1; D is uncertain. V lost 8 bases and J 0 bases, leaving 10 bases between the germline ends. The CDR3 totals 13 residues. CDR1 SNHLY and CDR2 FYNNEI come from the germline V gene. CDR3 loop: CASYIYVNTEAFF. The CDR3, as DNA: TGTGCCAGCTACATATATGTGAACACTGAAGCTTTCTTT.

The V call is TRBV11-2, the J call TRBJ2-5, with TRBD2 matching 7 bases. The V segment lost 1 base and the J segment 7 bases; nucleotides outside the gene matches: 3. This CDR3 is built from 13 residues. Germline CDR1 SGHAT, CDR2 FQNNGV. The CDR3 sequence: CASSLAPGGTQYF. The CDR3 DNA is TGTGCCAGCAGCTTAGCCCCGGGGGGGACCCAGTACTTC.

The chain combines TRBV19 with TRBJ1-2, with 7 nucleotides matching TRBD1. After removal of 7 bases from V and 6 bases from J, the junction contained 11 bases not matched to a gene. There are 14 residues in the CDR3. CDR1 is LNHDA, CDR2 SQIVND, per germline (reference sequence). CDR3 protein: CASTLRGDRDGYTF. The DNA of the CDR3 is TGTGCCAGTACCCTAAGGGGGGACAGAGATGGCTACACCTTC.

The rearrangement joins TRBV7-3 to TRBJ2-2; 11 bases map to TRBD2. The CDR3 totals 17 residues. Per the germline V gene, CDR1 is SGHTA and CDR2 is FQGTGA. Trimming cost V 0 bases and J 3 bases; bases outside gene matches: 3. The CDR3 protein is CASSLTSGLADTGELFF. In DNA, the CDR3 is TGTGCCAGCAGCTTAACGTCGGGACTAGCGGACACCGGGGAGCTGTTTTTT.

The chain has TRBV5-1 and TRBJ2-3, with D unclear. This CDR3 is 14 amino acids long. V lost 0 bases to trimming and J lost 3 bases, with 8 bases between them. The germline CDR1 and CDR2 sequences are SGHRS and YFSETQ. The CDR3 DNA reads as TGCGCCAGCAGCTTGGGGCCGGGTACAGATACGCAGTATTTT. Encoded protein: CASSLGPGTDTQYF.

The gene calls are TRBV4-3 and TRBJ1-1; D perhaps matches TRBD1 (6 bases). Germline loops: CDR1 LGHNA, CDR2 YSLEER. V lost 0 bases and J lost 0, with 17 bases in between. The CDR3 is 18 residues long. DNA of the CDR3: TGCGCCAGCAGCCAAGAAGTAGCTCCGGGACACATGAACACTGAAGCTTTCTTT. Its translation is CASSQEVAPGHMNTEAFF.